This T cell receptor beta chain is drawn from a study of technical replicates of blood from a handful of donors. The assay was immunoSEQ multiplex PCR, and TCRdb's table has in-frame clones only and misses some. The sample shows about 94,000 clones, 90% to 97% of them seen only once. CDR1 and CDR2 (germline): SGHRS, YFSETQ. The CDR3 extends over 16 amino acids. Trimming at V came to 0 bases and at J to 4 bases, leaving 7 bases not matched to a gene. The sequenced material came from T cells isolated from PBMCs. The receptor's source is a human donor in good health. The gene calls are TRBV5-1 and TRBJ2-4, with 7 positions matching TRBD2. Here the CDR3 reads CASSLGEGSWKNIQYF. The CDR3 nucleotides are TGCGCCAGCAGCTTGGGGGAGGGTAGTTGGAAAAACATTCAGTACTTC.